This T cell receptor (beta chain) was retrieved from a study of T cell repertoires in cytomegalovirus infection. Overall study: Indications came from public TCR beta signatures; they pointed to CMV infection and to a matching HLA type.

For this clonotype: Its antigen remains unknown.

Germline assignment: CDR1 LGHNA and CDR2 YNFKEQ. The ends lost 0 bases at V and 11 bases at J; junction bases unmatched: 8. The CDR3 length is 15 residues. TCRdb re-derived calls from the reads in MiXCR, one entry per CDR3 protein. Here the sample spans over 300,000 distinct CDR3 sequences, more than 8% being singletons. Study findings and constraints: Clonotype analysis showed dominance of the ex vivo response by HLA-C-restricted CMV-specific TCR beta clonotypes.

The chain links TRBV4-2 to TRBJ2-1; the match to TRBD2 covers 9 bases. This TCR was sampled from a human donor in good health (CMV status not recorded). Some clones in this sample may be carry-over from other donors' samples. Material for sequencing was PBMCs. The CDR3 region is CASSQDLRGGLKQFF. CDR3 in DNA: TGTGCCAGCAGCCAAGATTTGCGGGGGGGGCTAAAGCAGTTCTTC.